The clone carrying this TCR beta chain was detected once. Its specificity is not known. The sort gate was single viable CD3+CD4+CD8-CD45RO+ cells for memory CD4+ T cells. CMV serostatus came from serum IgG against pp150, pp28, p38, p52. CD4+ T cells were isolated by positive magnetic selection. Profiling relied on immunoSEQ multiplex PCR, and the TCRdb table lists in-frame clones only, not all of them. The sample consists of about 25,000 clones, less than 80% of them appearing once. This record comes from a study of memory CD4+ T cells and cytomegalovirus serostatus. Study-level information: Of the healthy Belgian adults, 9 or 10 were CMV seropositive and about two dozen seronegative. Study-level results: CD4+ memory repertoires contained about 40% of the roughly 160 reported CMV TCRbeta sequences.

Deletions cut 3 bases from V and 6 bases from J, with 15 bases between. This CDR3 has 15 residues. Germline assignment: CDR1 SGHVS and CDR2 FNYEAQ. The V and J genes are TRBV7-6 and TRBJ1-5; a possible D gene is TRBD1 (6 bases). This clonotype was obtained from an adult in good health and CMV-seronegative. Sequencing was done on a sample of memory CD4+ T cells from blood. CDR3 DNA: TGTGCCAGCAGCTTGCTGACAGGTGGTCGTCAGCCCCAGCATTTT. It yields the protein CASSLLTGGRQPQHF.